The 6 T cell receptor beta chains below were found in one sample sequenced in a study of blood T cell repertoires in COVID-19. Repertoires were generated with immunoSEQ multiplex PCR, while TCRdb's copy carries only in-frame clones and drops some. The repertoire consists of 150,000 to 200,000 clones, with approximately 86% occurring once and the leading ten covering approximately 2.3%. Specimen: peripheral blood. The origin of the receptors is a man aged 70-80 years with active or convalescent COVID-19.

The chain combines TRBV4-3 with TRBJ2-5; 8 bases align to TRBD1. V was pared by 0 bases and J by 4 bases, with 7 bases of the junction left unmatched. The CDR3 spans 16 residues. The germline V gene encodes CDR1 LGHNA and CDR2 YSLEER. The CDR3 nucleotides are TGCGCCAGCAGCCAAGACTGGGGACAGGTGGGAGAGACCCAGTACTTC. Translated, it gives CASSQDWGQVGETQYF.

V and J are TRBV4-3 and TRBJ2-1; D gene uncertain. Germline V CDR1 and CDR2: LGHNA, YSLEER. Trimming removed 1 base from V and 7 bases from J, with 20 bases in between. This CDR3 spans 17 amino acids. The DNA for the CDR3 is TGCGCCAGCAGCCAAGTTACACTAAGCGTAGCAGAGAATGAGCAGTTCTTC. This translates into CASSQVTLSVAENEQFF.

This chain joins TRBV19 and TRBJ1-2, with TRBD1 as a possible D gene (5 bases). From germline, CDR1 is LNHDA and CDR2 SQIVND (reference sequence). V lost 2 bases, J lost 2 bases, and 18 bases lay in between. CDR3 length: 17 amino acids. CDR3 DNA: TGTGCCAGTAGTATAATGGCCCGACAGATTAGGAACTATGGCTACACCTTC. As protein: CASSIMARQIRNYGYTF.

The rearrangement links TRBV5-1 to TRBJ2-1; 7 bases are a match to TRBD1. This CDR3 has 16 amino acids. Germline CDR1 and CDR2: SGHRS and YFSETQ. Trimming cost V 0 bases and J 7 bases; bases outside gene matches: 10. The CDR3 DNA reads as TGCGCCAGCAGCTTGGCCCTTCTGACAGGGATGAATGAGCAGTTCTTC. This translates into CASSLALLTGMNEQFF.

V and J are TRBV27 and TRBJ2-1; 12 nucleotides line up with TRBD2. With 2 bases clipped from V and 9 bases from J, the junction kept 5 bases outside the gene matches. CDR1 is MNHEY and CDR2 is SMNVEV in the germline V gene (reference sequence). This CDR3 contains 15 residues. The CDR3, as DNA: TGTGCCAGCAGTTTAAAAACTAGCGGGAGGAGTGAGCAGTTCTTC. Translating gives CASSLKTSGRSEQFF.

The chain recombines TRBV11-2 with TRBJ1-1; D perhaps matches TRBD1 (5 bases). The CDR3 loop spans 15 amino acids. V was trimmed by 5 bases and J by 0 bases, leaving 13 bases between them. Per the germline V gene, CDR1 is SGHAT and CDR2 is FQNNGV. CDR3 nucleotides: TGTGCCAGCAGCCCCCGGGGGGGAATGAACACTGAAGCTTTCTTT. Encoded protein: CASSPRGGMNTEAFF.